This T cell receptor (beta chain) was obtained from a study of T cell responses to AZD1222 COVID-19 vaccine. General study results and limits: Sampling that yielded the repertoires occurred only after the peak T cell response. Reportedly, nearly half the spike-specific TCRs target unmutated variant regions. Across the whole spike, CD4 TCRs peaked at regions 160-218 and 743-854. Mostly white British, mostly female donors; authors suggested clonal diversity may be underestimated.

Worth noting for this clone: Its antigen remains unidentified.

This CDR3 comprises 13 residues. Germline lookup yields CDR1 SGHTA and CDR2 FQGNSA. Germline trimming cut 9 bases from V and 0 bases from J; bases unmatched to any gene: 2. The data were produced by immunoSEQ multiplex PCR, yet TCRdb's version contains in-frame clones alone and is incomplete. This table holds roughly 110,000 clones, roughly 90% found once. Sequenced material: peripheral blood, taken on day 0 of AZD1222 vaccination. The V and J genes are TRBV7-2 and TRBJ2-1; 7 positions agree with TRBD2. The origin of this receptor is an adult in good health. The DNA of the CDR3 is TGTGCCAGTGGGGGGGGCTCCTACAATGAGCAGTTCTTC. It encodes CASGGGSYNEQFF.